This T cell receptor (beta chain) was retrieved from a study of OX40 agonist ivuxolimab in advanced cancers. Whole-study context: In this cohort, patients received ivuxolimab, an agonistic anti-OX40 (CD134) antibody. Findings of the study overall: Clones of CD4+ and CD8+ blood T cells grew by week 6 at doses of 0.1 to 3.0 mg/kg.

Trimming took 4 bases from V and 2 from J, leaving 15 bases between them. This CDR3 comprises 16 residues. Germline-derived CDR1 and CDR2 are SNHLY and FYNNEI. The cohort excluded patients with autoimmune disease history or systemic immunosuppression. Peripheral blood came from all dose cohorts at three timepoints. Sequencing was performed with immunoSEQ multiplex PCR; in TCRdb, only in-frame clones are kept and a portion is missing. The sample consists of some 86,000 clones, around 90% of them appearing once. This clone has a handful of counts. Its antigen is not known. The source was CD4+ or CD8+ T cells sorted from blood, collected in a trial of the OX40 agonist ivuxolimab. This clonotype was sampled from an adult with an advanced solid tumor such as melanoma, head and neck, liver or kidney cancer. The J gene is TRBJ1-5, the V gene TRBV2; D possibly corresponds to TRBD1 (5 bases). For the CDR3, the DNA is TGTGCCAGCAGTGGAGGCCTCACAGGAGGCAATCAGCCCCAGCATTTT. Its translation is CASSGGLTGGNQPQHF.